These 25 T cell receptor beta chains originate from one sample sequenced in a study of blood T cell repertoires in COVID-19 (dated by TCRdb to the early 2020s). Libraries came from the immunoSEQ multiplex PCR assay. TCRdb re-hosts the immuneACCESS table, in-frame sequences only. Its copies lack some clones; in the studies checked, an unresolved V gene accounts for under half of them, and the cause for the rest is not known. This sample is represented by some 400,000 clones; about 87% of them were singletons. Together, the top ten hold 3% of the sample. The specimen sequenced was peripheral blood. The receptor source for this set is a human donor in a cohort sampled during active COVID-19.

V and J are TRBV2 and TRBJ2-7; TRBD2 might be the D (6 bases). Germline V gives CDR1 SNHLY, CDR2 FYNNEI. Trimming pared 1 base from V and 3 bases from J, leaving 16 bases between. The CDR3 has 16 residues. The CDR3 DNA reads TGTGCCAGCAGTGAAGGTCGGGGACTTCCCCTCTACGAGCAGTACTTC. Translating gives CASSEGRGLPLYEQYF.

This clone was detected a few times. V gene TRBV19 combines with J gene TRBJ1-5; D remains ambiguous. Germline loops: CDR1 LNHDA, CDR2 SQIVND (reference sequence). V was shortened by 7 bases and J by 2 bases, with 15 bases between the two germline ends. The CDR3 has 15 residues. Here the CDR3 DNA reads TGTGCCAGTACCTTTGGGCTCTTCGGCAATCAGCCCCAGCATTTT. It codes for CASTFGLFGNQPQHF.

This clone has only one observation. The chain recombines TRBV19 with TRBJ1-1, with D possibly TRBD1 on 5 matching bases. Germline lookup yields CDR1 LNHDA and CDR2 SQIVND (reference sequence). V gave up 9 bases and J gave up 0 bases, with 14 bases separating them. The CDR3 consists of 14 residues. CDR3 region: CASLPTEMNTEAFF. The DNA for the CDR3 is TGTGCCAGCCTTCCGACAGAGATGAACACTGAAGCTTTCTTT.

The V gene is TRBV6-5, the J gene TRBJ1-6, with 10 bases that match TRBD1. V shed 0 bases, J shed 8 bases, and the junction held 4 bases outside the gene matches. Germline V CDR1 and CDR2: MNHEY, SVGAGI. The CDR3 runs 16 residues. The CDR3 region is CASSYSDGTGDSPLHF. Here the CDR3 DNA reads TGTGCCAGCAGTTACTCTGACGGGACAGGGGATTCACCCCTCCACTTT.

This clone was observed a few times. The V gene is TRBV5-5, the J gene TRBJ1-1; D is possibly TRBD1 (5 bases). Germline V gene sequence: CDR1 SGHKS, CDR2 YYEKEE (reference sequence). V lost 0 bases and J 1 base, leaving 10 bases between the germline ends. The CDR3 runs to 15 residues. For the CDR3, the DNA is TGTGCCAGCAGCTTGGCCGGGGGATCGAACACTGAAGCTTTCTTT. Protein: CASSLAGGSNTEAFF.

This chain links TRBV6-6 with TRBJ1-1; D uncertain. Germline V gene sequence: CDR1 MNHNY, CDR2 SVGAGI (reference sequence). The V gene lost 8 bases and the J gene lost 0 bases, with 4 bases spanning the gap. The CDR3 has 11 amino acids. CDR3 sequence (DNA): TGTGCCAGCGACATGAACACTGAAGCTTTCTTT. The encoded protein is CASDMNTEAFF.

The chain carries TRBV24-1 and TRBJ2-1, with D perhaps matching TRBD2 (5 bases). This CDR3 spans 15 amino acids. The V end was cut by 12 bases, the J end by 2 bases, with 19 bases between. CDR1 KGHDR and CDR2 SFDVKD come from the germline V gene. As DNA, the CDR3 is TGTGCCCCCCTCGGGGTAGCTCGGACCTACAATGAGCAGTTCTTC. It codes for CAPLGVARTYNEQFF.

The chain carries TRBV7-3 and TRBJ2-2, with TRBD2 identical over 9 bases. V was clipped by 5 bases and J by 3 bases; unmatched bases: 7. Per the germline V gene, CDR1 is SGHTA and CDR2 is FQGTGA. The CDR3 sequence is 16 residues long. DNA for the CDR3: TGTGCCAGCAGCCTCCCTAGCGGGGCTGACACCGGGGAGCTGTTTTTT. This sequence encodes CASSLPSGADTGELFF.

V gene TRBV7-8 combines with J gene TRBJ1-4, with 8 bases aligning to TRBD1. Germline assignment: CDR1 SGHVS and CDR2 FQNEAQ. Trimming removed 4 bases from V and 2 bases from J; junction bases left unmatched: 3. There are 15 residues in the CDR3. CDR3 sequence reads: CASSSDRVTNEKLFF. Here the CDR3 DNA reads TGTGCCAGCAGCTCGGACAGGGTCACTAATGAAAAACTGTTTTTT.

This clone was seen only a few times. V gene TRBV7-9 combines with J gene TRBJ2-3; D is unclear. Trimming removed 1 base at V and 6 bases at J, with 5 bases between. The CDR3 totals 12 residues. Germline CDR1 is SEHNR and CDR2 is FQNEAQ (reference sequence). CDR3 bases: TGTGCCAGCAGCTTAGAAGCCGATACGCAGTATTTT. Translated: CASSLEADTQYF.

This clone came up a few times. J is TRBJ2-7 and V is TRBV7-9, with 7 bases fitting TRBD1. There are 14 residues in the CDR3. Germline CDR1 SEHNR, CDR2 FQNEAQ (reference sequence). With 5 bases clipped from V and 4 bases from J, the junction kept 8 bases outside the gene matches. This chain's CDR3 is CASSSYRGRYEQYF. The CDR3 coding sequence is TGTGCCAGCAGCAGTTACAGGGGTAGGTACGAGCAGTACTTC.

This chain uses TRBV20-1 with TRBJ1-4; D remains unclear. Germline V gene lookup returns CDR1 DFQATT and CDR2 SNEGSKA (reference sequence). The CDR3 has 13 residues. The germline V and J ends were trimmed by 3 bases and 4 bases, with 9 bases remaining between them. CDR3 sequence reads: CSASSELNEKLFF. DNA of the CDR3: TGCAGTGCTAGTTCGGAGCTTAATGAAAAACTGTTTTTT.

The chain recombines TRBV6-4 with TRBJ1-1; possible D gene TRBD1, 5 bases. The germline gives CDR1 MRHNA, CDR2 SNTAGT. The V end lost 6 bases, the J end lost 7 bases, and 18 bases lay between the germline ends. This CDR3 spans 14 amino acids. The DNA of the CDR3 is TGTGCCAGCAGGTCACAGGTCGGGGGGGGTGAAGCTTTCTTT. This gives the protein CASRSQVGGGEAFF.

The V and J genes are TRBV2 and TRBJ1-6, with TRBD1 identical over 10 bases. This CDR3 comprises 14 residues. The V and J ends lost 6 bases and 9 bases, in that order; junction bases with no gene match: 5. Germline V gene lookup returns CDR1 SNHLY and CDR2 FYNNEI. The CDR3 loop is CASRVGTGASPLHF. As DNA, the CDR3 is TGTGCCAGCAGGGTCGGGACAGGGGCTTCACCCCTCCACTTT.

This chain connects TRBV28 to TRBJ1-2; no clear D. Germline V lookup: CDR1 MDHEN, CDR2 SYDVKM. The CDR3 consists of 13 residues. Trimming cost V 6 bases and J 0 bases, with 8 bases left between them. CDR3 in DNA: TGTGCCAGCAGCAACAGAGCTAACTATGGCTACACCTTC. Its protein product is CASSNRANYGYTF.

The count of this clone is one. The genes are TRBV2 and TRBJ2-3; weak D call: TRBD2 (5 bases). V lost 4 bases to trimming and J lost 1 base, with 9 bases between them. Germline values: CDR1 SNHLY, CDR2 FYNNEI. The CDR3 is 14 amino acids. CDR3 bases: TGTGCCAGCAGTGGAGCGGCGGGCACAGATACGCAGTATTTT. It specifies CASSGAAGTDTQYF.

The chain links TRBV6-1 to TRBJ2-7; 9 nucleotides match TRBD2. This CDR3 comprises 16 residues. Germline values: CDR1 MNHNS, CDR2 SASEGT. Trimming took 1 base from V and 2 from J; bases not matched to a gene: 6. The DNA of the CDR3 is TGTGCCAGCAGTGAAGGGGAGACTAGCGGACCCTACGAGCAGTACTTC. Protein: CASSEGETSGPYEQYF.

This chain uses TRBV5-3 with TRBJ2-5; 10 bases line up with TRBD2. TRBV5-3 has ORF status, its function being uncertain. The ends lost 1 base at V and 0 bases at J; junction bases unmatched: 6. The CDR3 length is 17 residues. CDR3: CARSLPGTSAYQETQYF. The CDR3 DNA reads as TGTGCCAGAAGCTTGCCGGGGACTAGCGCGTACCAAGAGACCCAGTACTTC.

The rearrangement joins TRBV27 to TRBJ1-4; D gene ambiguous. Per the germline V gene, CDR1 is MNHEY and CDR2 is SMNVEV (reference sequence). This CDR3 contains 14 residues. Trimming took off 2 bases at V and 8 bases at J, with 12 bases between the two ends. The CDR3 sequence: CASSLTKSREKLFF. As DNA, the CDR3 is TGTGCCAGCAGTTTAACTAAGTCACGAGAAAAACTGTTTTTT.

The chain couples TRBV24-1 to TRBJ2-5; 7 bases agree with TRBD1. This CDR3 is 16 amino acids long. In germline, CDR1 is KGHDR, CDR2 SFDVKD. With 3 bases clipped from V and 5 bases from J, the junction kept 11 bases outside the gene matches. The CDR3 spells CATSDPDRSGWETQYF. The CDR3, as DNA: TGTGCCACCAGTGATCCGGACAGGTCTGGATGGGAGACCCAGTACTTC.

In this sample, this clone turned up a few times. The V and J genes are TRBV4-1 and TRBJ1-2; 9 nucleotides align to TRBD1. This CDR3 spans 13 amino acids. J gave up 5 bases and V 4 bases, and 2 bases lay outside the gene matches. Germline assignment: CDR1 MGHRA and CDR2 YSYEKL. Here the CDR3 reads CASSLGTGYGYTF. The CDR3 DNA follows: TGCGCCAGCAGCCTGGGGACAGGGTATGGCTACACCTTC.

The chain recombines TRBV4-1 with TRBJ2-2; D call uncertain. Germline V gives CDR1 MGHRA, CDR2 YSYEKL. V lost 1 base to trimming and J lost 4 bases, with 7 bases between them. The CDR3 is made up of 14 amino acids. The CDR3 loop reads CASSQGHLTGELFF. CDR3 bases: TGCGCCAGCAGCCAAGGGCACCTCACCGGGGAGCTGTTTTTT.

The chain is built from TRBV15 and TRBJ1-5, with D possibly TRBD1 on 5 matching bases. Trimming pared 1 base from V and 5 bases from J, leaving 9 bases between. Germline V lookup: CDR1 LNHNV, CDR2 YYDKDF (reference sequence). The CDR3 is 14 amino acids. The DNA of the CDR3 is TGTGCCACCAGCAGAGCAGGGTGGTATCAGCCCCAGCATTTT. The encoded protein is CATSRAGWYQPQHF.

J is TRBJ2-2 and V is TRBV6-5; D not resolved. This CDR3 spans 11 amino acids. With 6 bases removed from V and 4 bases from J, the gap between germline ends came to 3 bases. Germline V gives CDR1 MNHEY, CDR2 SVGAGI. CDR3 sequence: CASRATGELFF. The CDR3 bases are TGTGCCAGCAGGGCCACCGGGGAGCTGTTTTTT.

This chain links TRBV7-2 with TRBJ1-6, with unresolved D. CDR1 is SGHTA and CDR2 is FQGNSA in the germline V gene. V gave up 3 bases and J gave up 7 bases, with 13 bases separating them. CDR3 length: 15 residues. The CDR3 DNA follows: TGTGCCAGCAGCTTGACTAGCGGATTCAATTCACCCCTCCACTTT. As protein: CASSLTSGFNSPLHF. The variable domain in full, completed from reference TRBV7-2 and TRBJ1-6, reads GAGVSQSPSNKVTEKGKDVELRCDPISGHTALYWYRQSLGQGLEFLIYFQGNSAPDKSGLPSDRFSAERTGGSVSTLTIQRTQQEDSAVYLCASSLTSGFNSPLHFGNGTRLTVT.